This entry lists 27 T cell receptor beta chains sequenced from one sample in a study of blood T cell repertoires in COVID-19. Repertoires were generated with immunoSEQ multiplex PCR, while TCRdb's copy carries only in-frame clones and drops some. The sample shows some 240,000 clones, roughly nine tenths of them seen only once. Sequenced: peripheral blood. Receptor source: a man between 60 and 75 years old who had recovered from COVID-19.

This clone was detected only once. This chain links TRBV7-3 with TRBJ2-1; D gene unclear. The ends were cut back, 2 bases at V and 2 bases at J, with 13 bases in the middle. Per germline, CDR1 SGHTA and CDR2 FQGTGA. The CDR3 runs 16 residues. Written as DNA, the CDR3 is TGTGCCAGCAGCTTATTCCCACAGCCTACCTACAATGAGCAGTTCTTC. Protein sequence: CASSLFPQPTYNEQFF. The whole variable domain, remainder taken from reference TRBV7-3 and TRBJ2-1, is GAGVSQTPSNKVTEKGKYVELRCDPISGHTALYWYRQSLGQGPEFLIYFQGTGAADDSGLPNDRFFAVRPEGSVSTLKIQRTERGDSAVYLCASSLFPQPTYNEQFFGPGTRLTVL.

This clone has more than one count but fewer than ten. In DNA, the CDR3 is TGTGCCAGTAGTATAGATTCTCAGGGACAGCCCCAGCATTTT. Protein sequence: CASSIDSQGQPQHF. V gene TRBV19 combines with J gene TRBJ1-5; D may be TRBD1 (5 bases). Germline assignment: CDR1 LNHDA and CDR2 SQIVND (reference sequence). The V end was cut by 0 bases, the J end by 7 bases, with 10 bases between. This CDR3 comprises 14 residues.

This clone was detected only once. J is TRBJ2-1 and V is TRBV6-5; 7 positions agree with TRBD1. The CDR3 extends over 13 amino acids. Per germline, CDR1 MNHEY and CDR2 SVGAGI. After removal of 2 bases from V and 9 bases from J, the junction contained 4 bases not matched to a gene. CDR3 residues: CASSYRGRVEQFF. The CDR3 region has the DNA TGTGCCAGCAGTTACAGGGGGCGGGTTGAGCAGTTCTTC.

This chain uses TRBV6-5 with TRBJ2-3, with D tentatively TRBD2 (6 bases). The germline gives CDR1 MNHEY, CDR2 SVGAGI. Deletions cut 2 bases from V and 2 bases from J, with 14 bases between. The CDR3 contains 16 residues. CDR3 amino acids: CASSYTGTRFTDTQYF. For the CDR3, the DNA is TGTGCCAGCAGTTACACCGGGACTCGGTTCACAGATACGCAGTATTTT.

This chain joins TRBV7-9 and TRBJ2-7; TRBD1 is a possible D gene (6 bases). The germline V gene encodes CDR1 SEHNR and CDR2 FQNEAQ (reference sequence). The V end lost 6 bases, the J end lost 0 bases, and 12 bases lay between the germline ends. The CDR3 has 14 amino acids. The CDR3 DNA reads TGTGCCAGCAGAGCAACAGGGTCCTCCTACGAGCAGTACTTC. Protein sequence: CASRATGSSYEQYF.

CDR3 loop: CASSLEAGGYNEQFF. CDR3 bases: TGCGCCAGCAGCTTGGAGGCGGGAGGATACAATGAGCAGTTCTTC. The chain couples TRBV5-1 to TRBJ2-1; TRBD2 matches 8 bases. The CDR3 consists of 15 residues. J lost 4 bases, V lost 0 bases, and 3 bases had no gene match. CDR1 is SGHRS and CDR2 is YFSETQ in the germline V gene.

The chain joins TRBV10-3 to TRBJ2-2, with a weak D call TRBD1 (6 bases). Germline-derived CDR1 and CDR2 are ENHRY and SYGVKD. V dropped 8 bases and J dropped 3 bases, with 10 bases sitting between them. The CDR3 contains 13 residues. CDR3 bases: TGTGCCATCCGGGCAGGGGACACCGGGGAGCTGTTTTTT. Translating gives CAIRAGDTGELFF.

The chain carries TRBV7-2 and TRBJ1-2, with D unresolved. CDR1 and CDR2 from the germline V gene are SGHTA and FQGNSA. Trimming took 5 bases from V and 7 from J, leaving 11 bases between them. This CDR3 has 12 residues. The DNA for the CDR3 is TGTGCCAGCAGCCCACTCCGGTTTGGCTACACCTTC. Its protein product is CASSPLRFGYTF.

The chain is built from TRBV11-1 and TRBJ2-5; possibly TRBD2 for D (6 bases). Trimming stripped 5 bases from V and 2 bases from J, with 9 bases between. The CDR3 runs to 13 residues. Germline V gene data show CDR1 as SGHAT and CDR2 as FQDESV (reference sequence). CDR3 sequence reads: CASSRDFQETQYF. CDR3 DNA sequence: TGTGCCAGCAGCCGGGACTTTCAAGAGACCCAGTACTTC.

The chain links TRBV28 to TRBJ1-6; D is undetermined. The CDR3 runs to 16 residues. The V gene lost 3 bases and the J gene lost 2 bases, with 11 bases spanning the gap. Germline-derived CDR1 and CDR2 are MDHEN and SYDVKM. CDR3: CASSLGGPTYNSPLHF. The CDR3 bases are TGTGCCAGCAGTTTGGGAGGGCCGACCTATAATTCACCCCTCCACTTT. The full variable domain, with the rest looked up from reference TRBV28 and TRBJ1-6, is DVKVTQSSRYLVKRTGEKVFLECVQDMDHENMFWYRQDPGLGLRLIYFSYDVKMKEKGDIPEGYSVSREKKERFSLILESASTNQTSMYLCASSLGGPTYNSPLHFGNGTRLTVT.

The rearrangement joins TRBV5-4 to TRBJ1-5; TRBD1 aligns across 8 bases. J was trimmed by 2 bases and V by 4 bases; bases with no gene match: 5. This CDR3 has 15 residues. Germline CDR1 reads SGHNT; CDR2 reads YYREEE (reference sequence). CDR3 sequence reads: CASSLQGAGNQPQHF. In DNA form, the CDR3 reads TGTGCCAGCAGCCTTCAGGGGGCAGGCAATCAGCCCCAGCATTTT.

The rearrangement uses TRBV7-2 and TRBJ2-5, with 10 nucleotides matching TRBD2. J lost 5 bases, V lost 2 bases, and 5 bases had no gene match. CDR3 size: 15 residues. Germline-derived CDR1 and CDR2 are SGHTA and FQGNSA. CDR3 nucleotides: TGTGCCAGCAGCTTAAGCGGGAGGGCCGGGGAGACCCAGTACTTC. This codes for CASSLSGRAGETQYF.

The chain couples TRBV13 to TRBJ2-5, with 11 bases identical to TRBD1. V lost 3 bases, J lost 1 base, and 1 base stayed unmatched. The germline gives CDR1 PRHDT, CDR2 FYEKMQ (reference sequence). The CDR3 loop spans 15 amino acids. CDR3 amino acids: CASSLGQGGQETQYF. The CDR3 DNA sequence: TGTGCCAGCAGCTTGGGACAGGGGGGCCAAGAGACCCAGTACTTC.

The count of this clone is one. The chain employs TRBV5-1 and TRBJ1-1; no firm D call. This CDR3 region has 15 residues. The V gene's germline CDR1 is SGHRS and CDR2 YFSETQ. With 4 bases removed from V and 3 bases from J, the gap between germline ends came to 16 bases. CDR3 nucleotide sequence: TGCGCCAGCAGCCTGCACCCCGACGGGGACACTGAAGCTTTCTTT. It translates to CASSLHPDGDTEAFF.

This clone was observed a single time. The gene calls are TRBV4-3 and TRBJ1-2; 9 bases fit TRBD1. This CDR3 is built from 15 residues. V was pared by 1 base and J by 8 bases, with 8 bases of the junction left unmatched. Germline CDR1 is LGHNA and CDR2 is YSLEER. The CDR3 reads CASSQGTGAGEGYTF. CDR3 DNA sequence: TGCGCCAGCAGCCAAGGGACAGGGGCCGGTGAGGGCTACACCTTC.

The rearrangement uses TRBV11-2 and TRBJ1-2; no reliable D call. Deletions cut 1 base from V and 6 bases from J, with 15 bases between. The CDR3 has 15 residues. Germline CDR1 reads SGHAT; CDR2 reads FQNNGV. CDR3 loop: CASSLVGSQGNGYTF. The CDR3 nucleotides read TGTGCCAGCAGCTTAGTCGGGAGCCAAGGGAATGGCTACACCTTC.

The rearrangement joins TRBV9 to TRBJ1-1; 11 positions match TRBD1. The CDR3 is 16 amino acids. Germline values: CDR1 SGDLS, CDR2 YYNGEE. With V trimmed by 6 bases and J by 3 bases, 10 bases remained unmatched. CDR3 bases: TGTGCCAGCACCCCGGGTGTGGACAGGGGGCACACTGAAGCTTTCTTT. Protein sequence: CASTPGVDRGHTEAFF.

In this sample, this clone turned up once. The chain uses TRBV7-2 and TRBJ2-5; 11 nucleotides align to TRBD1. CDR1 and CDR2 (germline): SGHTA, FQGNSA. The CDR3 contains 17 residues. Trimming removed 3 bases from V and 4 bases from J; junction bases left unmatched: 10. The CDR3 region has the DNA TGTGCCAGCAGCTTGGGGACAGGGGGTTTAGGGGTAGAGACCCAGTACTTC. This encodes CASSLGTGGLGVETQYF.

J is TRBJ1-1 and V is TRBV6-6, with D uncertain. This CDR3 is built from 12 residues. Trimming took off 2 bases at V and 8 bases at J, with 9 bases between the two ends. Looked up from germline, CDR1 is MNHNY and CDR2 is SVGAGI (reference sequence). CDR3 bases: TGTGCCAGCAGTTACCGGGTTGCGGAAGCTTTCTTT. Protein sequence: CASSYRVAEAFF.

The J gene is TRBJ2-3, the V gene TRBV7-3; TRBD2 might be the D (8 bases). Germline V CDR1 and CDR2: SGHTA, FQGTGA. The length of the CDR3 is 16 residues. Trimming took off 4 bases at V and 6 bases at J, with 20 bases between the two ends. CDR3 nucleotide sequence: TGTGCCAGCAGCTACTGGGGGACTAGGGGGCACGATACGCAGTATTTT. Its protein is CASSYWGTRGHDTQYF.

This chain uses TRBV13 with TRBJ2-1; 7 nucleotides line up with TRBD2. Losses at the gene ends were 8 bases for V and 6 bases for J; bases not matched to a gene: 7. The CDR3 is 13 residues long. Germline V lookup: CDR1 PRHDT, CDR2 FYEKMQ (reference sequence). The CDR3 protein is CASDQGLFNEQFF. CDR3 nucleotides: TGTGCCAGCGATCAGGGACTATTCAATGAGCAGTTCTTC.

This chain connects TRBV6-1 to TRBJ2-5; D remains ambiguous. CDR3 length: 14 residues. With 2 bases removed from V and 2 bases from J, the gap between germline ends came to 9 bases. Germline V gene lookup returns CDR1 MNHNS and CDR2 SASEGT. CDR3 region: CASSERPGQETQYF. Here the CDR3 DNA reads TGTGCCAGCAGTGAAAGGCCAGGACAAGAGACCCAGTACTTC.

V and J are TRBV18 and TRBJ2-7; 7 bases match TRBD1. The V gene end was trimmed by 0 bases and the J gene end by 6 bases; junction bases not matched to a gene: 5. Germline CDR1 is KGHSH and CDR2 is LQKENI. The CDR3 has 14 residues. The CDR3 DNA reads TGTGCCAGCTCACCACCCGGACAGGTGGGCGAGCAGTACTTC. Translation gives CASSPPGQVGEQYF.

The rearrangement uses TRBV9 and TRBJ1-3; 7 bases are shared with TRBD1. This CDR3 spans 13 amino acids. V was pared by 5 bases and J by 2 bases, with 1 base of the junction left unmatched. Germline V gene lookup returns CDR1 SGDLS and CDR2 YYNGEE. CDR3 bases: TGTGCCAGCAGAGGGACAGCTGGAAACACCATATATTTT. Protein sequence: CASRGTAGNTIYF.

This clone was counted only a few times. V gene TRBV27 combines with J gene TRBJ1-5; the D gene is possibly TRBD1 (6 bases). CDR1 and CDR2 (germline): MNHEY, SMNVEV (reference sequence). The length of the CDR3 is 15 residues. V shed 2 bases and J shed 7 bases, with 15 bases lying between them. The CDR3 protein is CASSLGYRAGQPQHF. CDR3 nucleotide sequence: TGTGCCAGCAGTTTAGGTTACAGGGCGGGCCAGCCCCAGCATTTT.

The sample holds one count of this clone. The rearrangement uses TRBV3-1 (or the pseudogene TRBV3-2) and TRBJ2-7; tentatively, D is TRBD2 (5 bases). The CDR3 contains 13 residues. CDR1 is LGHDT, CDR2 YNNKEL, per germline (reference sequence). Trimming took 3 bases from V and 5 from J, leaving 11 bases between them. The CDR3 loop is CASSQRSGDEQYF. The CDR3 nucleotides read TGTGCCAGCAGCCAGAGGTCCGGGGACGAGCAGTACTTC.

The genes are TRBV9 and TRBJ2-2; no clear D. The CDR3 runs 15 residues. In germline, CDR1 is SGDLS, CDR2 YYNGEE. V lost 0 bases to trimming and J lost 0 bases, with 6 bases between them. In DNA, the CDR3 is TGTGCCAGCAGCGTAGCCTATGCGAACACCGGGGAGCTGTTTTTT. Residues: CASSVAYANTGELFF.